Following are 24 T cell receptor beta chains from one sample sequenced in a study of T cell responses to AZD1222 COVID-19 vaccine. The protocol was immunoSEQ multiplex PCR, while the TCRdb copy is restricted to in-frame clones and leaves out a portion. The table includes more than 110,000 clones, about 91% detected once. This material consisted of peripheral blood, taken 28 days after the second AZD1222 dose. The receptors originated from an adult who received the AZD1222 COVID-19 vaccine.

The gene calls are TRBV6-5 and TRBJ1-1; 7 nucleotides line up with TRBD1. The CDR3 runs 13 residues. V trimming: 6 bases; J trimming: 5 bases; junction bases outside the gene matches: 6. The germline V gene encodes CDR1 MNHEY and CDR2 SVGAGI. The CDR3 spells CASRDQGETEAFF. CDR3 coding DNA: TGTGCCAGCAGGGATCAGGGGGAGACTGAAGCTTTCTTT.

This clone was picked up a small number of times. The genes are TRBV28 and TRBJ2-2; unclear D gene. CDR1 is MDHEN and CDR2 is SYDVKM in the germline V gene. This CDR3 spans 16 amino acids. Trimming took off 6 bases at V and 2 bases at J, with 16 bases between the two ends. The CDR3 DNA reads as TGTGCCAGCAGCCGCAACGTCGGTCTTAACACCGGGGAGCTGTTTTTT. Its translation: CASSRNVGLNTGELFF. Variable domain in full (rest from reference TRBV28 and TRBJ2-2): DVKVTQSSRYLVKRTGEKVFLECVQDMDHENMFWYRQDPGLGLRLIYFSYDVKMKEKGDIPEGYSVSREKKERFSLILESASTNQTSMYLCASSRNVGLNTGELFFGEGSRLTVL.

The rearrangement joins TRBV29-1 to TRBJ1-4; no firm D call. Looked up from germline, CDR1 is SQVTM and CDR2 is ANQGSEA. The V end was cut by 5 bases, the J end by 0 bases, with 10 bases between. The CDR3 runs to 14 residues. The CDR3 DNA reads as TGCAGCGTTTTGGGAGATGCAACTAATGAAAAACTGTTTTTT. It codes for CSVLGDATNEKLFF. Variable domain in full (rest from reference TRBV29-1 and TRBJ1-4): SAVISQKPSRDICQRGTSLTIQCQVDSQVTMMFWYRQQPGQSLTLIATANQGSEATYESGFVIDKFPISRPNLTFSTLTVSNMSPEDSSIYLCSVLGDATNEKLFFGSGTQLSVL.

This sequence joins TRBV4-1 and TRBJ1-2; D unclear. CDR1 is MGHRA, CDR2 YSYEKL, per germline. There are 15 residues in the CDR3. V dropped 1 base and J dropped 1 base, with 10 bases sitting between them. CDR3 loop: CASSQVVGLNYGYTF. The CDR3 nucleotides read TGCGCCAGCAGCCAAGTAGTCGGCCTTAACTATGGCTACACCTTC.

This sequence joins TRBV24-1 and TRBJ1-1, with 8 positions matching TRBD1. The germline gives CDR1 KGHDR, CDR2 SFDVKD. The CDR3 consists of 13 residues. V lost 10 bases and J lost 4; bases outside the gene matches: 7. In DNA form, the CDR3 reads TGTGCCACTTCCAGGGGGCTGGGCACTGAAGCTTTCTTT. Translation gives CATSRGLGTEAFF.

The chain recombines TRBV6-4 with TRBJ1-4; TRBD1 matches 7 bases. Germline CDR1 MRHNA, CDR2 SNTAGT. The J segment lost 3 bases and the V segment lost 6 bases, leaving 7 bases of the junction unmatched. The CDR3 extends over 15 amino acids. As DNA, the CDR3 is TGTGCCAGCAGGACCCAGGGGGGATCTAATGAAAAACTGTTTTTT. Translation gives CASRTQGGSNEKLFF.

This clone was seen a single time. The chain combines TRBV15 with TRBJ1-6, with D unresolved. The CDR3 spans 14 residues. Germline values: CDR1 LNHNV, CDR2 YYDKDF (reference sequence). Between the trimmed V and J ends, which lost 1 base and 5 bases, there was a span of 6 bases. CDR3 DNA: TGTGCCACCAGCAGAGTTCCACATAATTCACCCCTCCACTTT. It is translated as CATSRVPHNSPLHF. Combining the CDR3 with reference TRBV15 and TRBJ1-6 gives the whole variable domain DAMVIQNPRYQVTQFGKPVTLSCSQTLNHNVMYWYQQKSSQAPKLLFHYYDKDFNNEADTPDNFQSRRPNTSFCFLDIRSPGLGDTAMYLCATSRVPHNSPLHFGNGTRLTVT.

This sequence joins TRBV5-4 and TRBJ2-3, with D perhaps assigned TRBD1 or TRBD2 (5 bases each). Germline assignment: CDR1 SGHNT and CDR2 YYREEE (reference sequence). V was trimmed by 3 bases and J by 0 bases, leaving 8 bases between them. The CDR3 totals 14 residues. In nucleotides, the CDR3 is TGTGCCAGCAGCTCCCGGGGCAGCACAGATACGCAGTATTTT. Protein product: CASSSRGSTDTQYF.

This chain links TRBV9 with TRBJ1-3, with D hard to call. Trimming left V 0 bases short and J 11 bases short, with 9 bases between. This CDR3 spans 12 amino acids. In germline, CDR1 is SGDLS, CDR2 YYNGEE. Here the CDR3 reads CASSVAGGPIYF. In nucleotides, the CDR3 is TGTGCCAGCAGCGTAGCGGGCGGGCCCATATATTTT.

This chain connects TRBV4-1 to TRBJ1-5; 7 positions match TRBD1. Germline V lookup: CDR1 MGHRA, CDR2 YSYEKL. This CDR3 region has 16 residues. After removal of 6 bases from V and 5 bases from J, the junction contained 13 bases not matched to a gene. In nucleotides, the CDR3 is TGCGCCAGCAGTCTACTATGGACAGGTGGGGATCAGCCCCAGCATTTT. It is translated as CASSLLWTGGDQPQHF.

This sequence joins TRBV27 and TRBJ2-7, with 12 bases fitting TRBD1. This CDR3 region has 18 residues. Germline V lookup: CDR1 MNHEY, CDR2 SMNVEV (reference sequence). After removal of 5 bases from V and 0 bases from J, the junction contained 11 bases not matched to a gene. The CDR3 coding sequence is TGTGCCAGCAGTCCCGTTGGGGGGACAGGGGGCCTCTCCTACGAGCAGTACTTC. Amino acid sequence: CASSPVGGTGGLSYEQYF.

This chain connects TRBV5-1 to TRBJ2-1; 8 bases line up with TRBD2. Germline values: CDR1 SGHRS, CDR2 YFSETQ. The CDR3 loop spans 15 amino acids. The J segment lost 7 bases and the V segment lost 3 bases, leaving 9 bases of the junction unmatched. This chain's CDR3 is CASSYGTRLGNEQFF. The CDR3 DNA follows: TGCGCCAGCAGCTATGGGACTAGATTAGGGAATGAGCAGTTCTTC.

This rearrangement joins TRBV6-5 to TRBJ1-2, with D possibly being TRBD1 (6 bases). Germline CDR1 MNHEY, CDR2 SVGAGI. The CDR3 loop spans 13 amino acids. Trimming shortened V by 5 bases and J by 6 bases, and 13 bases separated the two germline ends. CDR3 coding DNA: TGTGCCAGCAGTCCACGGGGGGGCCATGGCTACACCTTC. Protein: CASSPRGGHGYTF.

The V call is TRBV28, the J call TRBJ1-4; D is possibly TRBD1 (6 bases). The CDR3 has 12 residues. Germline CDR1 is MDHEN and CDR2 is SYDVKM. Trimming pared 9 bases from V and 7 bases from J, leaving 12 bases between. The CDR3 nucleotides read TGTGCCAGTACAGGGATGGGTGAAAAACTGTTTTTT. It specifies CASTGMGEKLFF. Full variable domain (rest looked up from reference TRBV28 and TRBJ1-4): DVKVTQSSRYLVKRTGEKVFLECVQDMDHENMFWYRQDPGLGLRLIYFSYDVKMKEKGDIPEGYSVSREKKERFSLILESASTNQTSMYLCASTGMGEKLFFGSGTQLSVL.

The rearrangement uses TRBV5-4 and TRBJ2-5; D call uncertain. CDR3 length: 13 residues. V was clipped by 2 bases and J by 7 bases, with 12 bases between them. Germline CDR1 SGHNT, CDR2 YYREEE (reference sequence). Written as DNA, the CDR3 is TGTGCCAGCAGCTTTGACACTCCAGGGACCCAGTACTTC. Translating gives CASSFDTPGTQYF.

V and J are TRBV29-1 and TRBJ2-7, with D perhaps TRBD2 (6 bases). V lost 4 bases and J lost 5, with 9 bases in between. This CDR3 has 11 amino acids. Germline V CDR1 and CDR2: SQVTM, ANQGSEA. For the CDR3, the DNA is TGCAGCGTTGCTAGCGCCAACGAGCAGTACTTC. Its translation is CSVASANEQYF.

The chain has TRBV29-1 and TRBJ2-2; D remains ambiguous. The CDR3 is made up of 14 amino acids. Trimming removed 4 bases from V and 4 bases from J, with 13 bases in between. The germline gives CDR1 SQVTM, CDR2 ANQGSEA. DNA of the CDR3: TGCAGCGTTGCAACCACCCCGGGCACCGGGGAGCTGTTTTTT. Translated: CSVATTPGTGELFF.

The gene calls are TRBV5-6 and TRBJ1-1; possibly TRBD1 for D (5 bases). The CDR3 contains 13 residues. Per germline, CDR1 SGHDT and CDR2 YYEEEE. V lost 2 bases and J lost 5, with 10 bases in between. The CDR3 DNA reads TGTGCCAGCAGCTTCAGGGTGGGGACTGAAGCTTTCTTT. Residues: CASSFRVGTEAFF. Complete variable domain (other parts from reference TRBV5-6 and TRBJ1-1): DAGVTQSPTHLIKTRGQQVTLRCSPKSGHDTVSWYQQALGQGPQFIFQYYEEEERQRGNFPDRFSGHQFPNYSSELNVNALLLGDSALYLCASSFRVGTEAFFGQGTRLTVV.

The rearrangement joins TRBV30 to TRBJ2-2; D is uncertain. This CDR3 contains 14 residues. Trimming removed 0 bases from V and 6 bases from J, with 11 bases in between. The germline V gene encodes CDR1 GTSNPN and CDR2 SVGIG (reference sequence). The CDR3 is CAWSVKGGAGELFF. CDR3 coding DNA: TGTGCCTGGAGTGTGAAGGGCGGTGCCGGGGAGCTGTTTTTT.

The CDR3 protein is CASSPEYTEAFF. CDR3 bases: TGTGCCAGCAGCCCAGAGTACACTGAAGCTTTCTTT. The rearrangement uses TRBV13 and TRBJ1-1; D uncertain. The CDR3 extends over 12 amino acids. Germline V gene sequence: CDR1 PRHDT, CDR2 FYEKMQ (reference sequence). V lost 5 bases to trimming and J lost 3 bases, with 7 bases between them.

The CDR3 spells CASTWGGELFF. The CDR3 DNA sequence: TGTGCCAGCACCTGGGGGGGGGAGCTGTTTTTT. V and J are TRBV6-5 and TRBJ2-2; possibly TRBD1 or TRBD2 for D (5 bases each). Germline CDR1 and CDR2: MNHEY and SVGAGI. V shed 7 bases and J shed 8 bases, with 8 bases lying between them. This CDR3 has 11 amino acids.

The sample holds one count of this clone. The chain uses TRBV11-3 and TRBJ2-2; TRBD2 agrees at 13 bases. The CDR3 has 16 residues. Looked up from germline, CDR1 is SGHNT and CDR2 is YENEEA. The V segment lost 3 bases and the J segment 6 bases; nucleotides outside the gene matches: 4. CDR3 DNA sequence: TGTGCCAGCAGCTTCGGACTAGCGGGAGTTGCCGGGGAGCTGTTTTTT. This encodes CASSFGLAGVAGELFF.

V gene TRBV28 combines with J gene TRBJ1-2; 10 nucleotides line up with TRBD1. Germline V gene data show CDR1 as MDHEN and CDR2 as SYDVKM. The CDR3 consists of 14 residues. Trimming at V came to 7 bases and at J to 6 bases, leaving 8 bases not matched to a gene. The CDR3 coding sequence is TGTGCCAGCAACCTCTTGGACAGGGGGAATGGCTACACCTTC. Protein sequence: CASNLLDRGNGYTF.

Many counts were recorded for this clone. The V and J genes are TRBV18 and TRBJ1-6; the D is unclear. Trimming took off 3 bases at V and 7 bases at J, with 10 bases between the two ends. The germline CDR1 and CDR2 sequences are KGHSH and LQKENI. The CDR3 contains 14 residues. The CDR3 DNA reads as TGTGCCAGCTCACCCGGAGTCGTAAATTCACCCCTCCACTTT. Its protein product is CASSPGVVNSPLHF.